Given below is one T cell receptor (beta chain) in context. Its antigen remains unknown. The data belong to a study of cytotoxic CD8 clonotypes in ibrutinib-treated CLL. Whole-study findings and limits: Higher circulating CD8+ T-cell counts strongly accompanied higher baseline clonality, above age-matched healthy donors. Public clonotypes occurred uncommonly; on treatment, they contracted or remained stable.

Only in-frame clones appear in the TCRdb table, and some are missing; sequencing was by immunoSEQ multiplex PCR. The sample has approximately 170,000 clones, 88% seen once; the top ten hold approximately 2.9%. The CDR3 sequence is 14 residues long. V was cut by 0 bases and J by 4 bases, with 7 bases left in between. CDR1 and CDR2 (germline): MGHRA, YSYEKL. This specimen consisted of PBMCs, obtained at disease progression, from a patient treated with ibrutinib. The chain couples TRBV4-1 to TRBJ2-1; no definite D call. The receptor's source is a human donor with chronic lymphocytic leukemia. The DNA of the CDR3 is TGCGCCAGCAGCCAAGAAGACGCATACAATGAGCAGTTCTTC. As protein: CASSQEDAYNEQFF.